This is a list of T cell receptor beta chains from one sample in a study of blood T cell repertoires in COVID-19. Here immunoSEQ multiplex PCR was the method, and the copy in TCRdb shows in-frame clones only, minus some. Altogether approximately 210,000 clones are present, roughly 86% being singletons, with the ten largest covering roughly 12%. Input material: peripheral blood. Receptors originate from a woman in her forties with acute or convalescent COVID-19. Each CDR3 is given with its conserved first and last residue. The D gene is left open where the match is weak. Part of the rows lack a size; the others show once, few, many or a class for expanded clones.

TRBJ2-2 | NA | TRBD1 | TRBV5-6 | TGTGCCAGCAGCTTGCGAACCGGGACAGGGATCCCCGGGGAGCTGTTTTTT | CASSLRTGTGIPGELFF
TRBJ1-2 | few | TRBD1 | TRBV19 | TGTGCCAGTGGTCCAAGACAGGGGGCTTCGGGCTACACCTTC | CASGPRQGASGYTF
TRBJ1-5 | few | NA | TRBV15 | TGTGCCACCAGCAGATCTCAAACAGGGTTCAAGCCCCAGCATTTT | CATSRSQTGFKPQHF
TRBJ2-1 | NA | NA | TRBV6-6 | TGTGCCAGCATCTACAGCAATGAGCAGTTCTTC | CASIYSNEQFF
TRBJ2-1 | NA | TRBD2 | TRBV10-3 | TGTGCCATCAGATCCGGGACTACCATCCCCGGTGAGCAGTTCTTC | CAIRSGTTIPGEQFF
TRBJ2-2 | NA | NA | TRBV2 | TGTGCCAGCAGTGGATCGGACAGAGGGAGAAACACCGGGGAGCTGTTTTTT | CASSGSDRGRNTGELFF
TRBJ1-2 | few | TRBD1 | TRBV7-8 | TGTGCCAGCAGCTTTAATAGTGGACAGGGCTATGGCTACACCTTC | CASSFNSGQGYGYTF
TRBJ1-2 | few | NA | TRBV5-1 | TGCGCCAGCAGCTTGGGAACAGTTGAGGGCTACACCTTC | CASSLGTVEGYTF
TRBJ1-2 | few | NA | TRBV29-1 | TGCAGCGTTGAACCCACAGGGTTCTATGGCTACACCTTC | CSVEPTGFYGYTF
TRBJ1-1 | NA | NA | TRBV6-5 | TGTGCCAGGCCCAGGGATAAGGGAGGTAAAGCTTTCTTT | CARPRDKGGKAFF
TRBJ2-4 | NA | TRBD2 | TRBV9 | TGTGCCAGCAGCGTAGATTTACTAGCGGGAGTCAAAAACATTCAGTACTTC | CASSVDLLAGVKNIQYF
TRBJ1-1 | NA | NA | TRBV27 | TGTGCCAGTATGGACAGATACACTGAAGCTTTCTTT | CASMDRYTEAFF
TRBJ2-3 | NA | TRBD2 | TRBV7-9 | TGTGCCAGCAGCTCCCCCGCACTGCGGGGGACAGATACGCAGTATTTT | CASSSPALRGTDTQYF
TRBJ2-7 | NA | TRBD2 | TRBV5-1 | TGCGCCAGCAGCTTGGGCGGGGTCGCGCTAGCGGGAGGACCGCAGTACTTC | CASSLGGVALAGGPQYF
TRBJ1-2 | few | TRBD1 | TRBV2 | TGTGCCAGCATCCAGGGACAGGGGGGCGGCTATGGCTACACCTTC | CASIQGQGGGYGYTF
TRBJ1-3 | NA | NA | TRBV10-3 | TGTGCCATCAGTGTGGGGGGCTCTGGAAACACCATATATTTT | CAISVGGSGNTIYF
TRBJ1-2 | NA | NA | TRBV3-1/TRBV3-2 | TGTGCCAGCAGCCAAGACCCTCGCTATGGCTACACCTTC | CASSQDPRYGYTF
TRBJ1-2 | NA | NA | TRBV12-3/TRBV12-4 | TGTGCCAGCAGCCTGACAGACCTCTATGGCTACACCTTC | CASSLTDLYGYTF
TRBJ2-3 | NA | NA | TRBV5-1 | TGCGCCAGCAGCTGGGCAGCGGGTAGCACAGATACGCAGTATTTT | CASSWAAGSTDTQYF
TRBJ2-2 | NA | NA | TRBV4-2 | TGTGCCAGCAGCCCGCCCGGGAACACCGGGGAGCTGTTTTTT | CASSPPGNTGELFF
TRBJ2-2 | NA | TRBD2 | TRBV6-4 | TGTGCCAGCAGTGCCAGGACTAGCGGGGGCTCCGGGGAGCTGTTTTTT | CASSARTSGGSGELFF
TRBJ1-3 | NA | NA | TRBV19 | TGTGCCAGTAGATCACCCCCAGGGTCCACCTCTGGAAACACCATATATTTT | CASRSPPGSTSGNTIYF
TRBJ2-2 | NA | NA | TRBV4-3 | TGCGCCAGCAGCCAAGACCTCGGACAGCACACCGGGGAGCTGTTTTTT | CASSQDLGQHTGELFF
TRBJ1-2 | NA | NA | TRBV21-1 | TGTGCCAGCGGACGACAGGGAGACTATGGCTACACCTTC | CASGRQGDYGYTF
TRBJ1-3 | NA | NA | TRBV11-2 | TGTGCCAGCAGCTCCGTGCGGGGGGTCCAAGGAAACACCATATATTTT | CASSSVRGVQGNTIYF
TRBJ1-2 | NA | NA | TRBV2 | TGTGCCAGCAGTACGACAGAATATGGCTACACCTTC | CASSTTEYGYTF
TRBJ1-1 | NA | NA | TRBV7-8 | TGTGCCAGCAGCTTAGCTGGGCCACAAGGCACTGAAGCTTTCTTT | CASSLAGPQGTEAFF
TRBJ1-1 | NA | NA | TRBV29-1 | TGCAGCGTTGAAGATCCGGTTGAAGCTTTCTTT | CSVEDPVEAFF
TRBJ2-7 | NA | TRBD2 | TRBV11-2 | TGTGCCAGCAGCGAATATAGCGGGAATTCAGACGAGCAGTACTTC | CASSEYSGNSDEQYF
TRBJ2-1 | few | TRBD1 | TRBV6-1 | TGTGCCAGCAGTGAAGAGTACAGGGGCGATGAGCAGTTCTTC | CASSEEYRGDEQFF
TRBJ1-5 | NA | NA | TRBV4-1 | TGCGCCAGCAGCCAACCCGACAGTAGCAATCAGCCCCAGCATTTT | CASSQPDSSNQPQHF
TRBJ2-7 | NA | TRBD1 | TRBV7-9 | TGTGCCAGCAGCTTATTCGGACAGGGTCGTATAAGTTTGTCCGAGCAGTACTTC | CASSLFGQGRISLSEQYF
TRBJ1-2 | NA | TRBD1 | TRBV19 | TGTGCCAGTAGTATTCTGACAGGGGACACTAACTATGGCTACACCTTC | CASSILTGDTNYGYTF
TRBJ1-1 | once | NA | TRBV24-1 | TGTGCCACCAGTGAAACAGGGCTGAACACTGAAGCTTTCTTT | CATSETGLNTEAFF
TRBJ2-7 | once | NA | TRBV7-8 | TGTGCCAGCAGCCCCTTCGGTCCGTCATCCTACGAGCAGTACTTC | CASSPFGPSSYEQYF
TRBJ1-1 | NA | NA | TRBV19 | TGTGCCACCGGTCTAACGTTGAACACTGAAGCTTTCTTT | CATGLTLNTEAFF
TRBJ1-2 | NA | NA | TRBV5-1 | TGCGCCGGTAGGAAGGGGGAGAACTATGGCTACACCTTC | CAGRKGENYGYTF
TRBJ1-2 | NA | TRBD1 | TRBV14 | TGTGCCAGCAGCCAAGAATCAAGGAAAACAGGGGACTATGGCTACACCTTC | CASSQESRKTGDYGYTF
TRBJ2-5 | NA | TRBD2 | TRBV30 | TGTGCCTGGAGTCTTTCGGGGGGCCAAGAGACCCAGTACTTC | CAWSLSGGQETQYF
TRBJ1-5 | NA | NA | TRBV12-5 | TGTGCTAGTGGTTTGGTTGGTGGCGGGTCGAGGGGCAATCAGCCCCAGCATTTT | CASGLVGGGSRGNQPQHF
TRBJ1-5 | NA | NA | TRBV6-6 | TGTGCCAGCAGTGTGGGGCGCGAGCCCCAGCATTTT | CASSVGREPQHF
TRBJ1-4 | once | TRBD1 | TRBV29-1 | TGCAGCGTCCTGATCCCCGGGACAGTTCGAGAAAAACTGTTTTTT | CSVLIPGTVREKLFF